This T cell receptor beta chain was identified in a study of blood T cell repertoires in COVID-19. Across the whole study: Specimens from acute and convalescent COVID-19 originated in the United States, Italy and Spain. In each case, the material was cDNA or gDNA derived from T cells, B-cell-depleted T cells, or PBMCs.

The CDR3 consists of 15 residues. V was shortened by 2 bases and J by 4 bases, with 12 bases between the two germline ends. Authors' data handling: The authors estimated nucleated cell counts from reference gene primer amplification. Clones were read by immunoSEQ multiplex PCR, and TCRdb kept only the in-frame ones, dropping some. V and J calls and clone size come straight from that table; D and trimming were deduced from the DNA. The sample lists approximately 62,000 clones, about 90% seen once, with approximately 8.3% in the top ten. Material for sequencing was peripheral blood. The genes are TRBV5-3 and TRBJ2-2; D uncertain. TRBV5-3 is marked as an open reading frame, function uncertain. The TCR sequence derives from a human donor with active COVID-19. The donor label of this sample is uncertain. In DNA form, the CDR3 reads TGTGCCAGAAGCTTCGCAGGCACGTGCACCGGGGAGCTGTTTTTT. This codes for CARSFAGTCTGELFF.